One sample yielded the 21 T cell receptor beta chains listed below, sequenced in a study of blood T cells in healthy people across ages. It was with a sample-barcoded 5' primer and a J-beta primer mix that a second PCR of about 7 to 12 cycles was run. Via MiXCR, TCRdb re-called the 5' RACE reads, giving one row per CDR3 protein. The repertoire holds roughly 1.9 million distinct CDR3 sequences, with 30% to 40% as singletons. Sequenced material: blood. The receptors were sampled from a human donor in good health.

This clonotype was counted between two and nine times. V is TRBV4-1 and J is TRBJ2-7; possibly TRBD2 for D (5 bases). CDR3 length equals 12 residues. CDR1 is MGHRA and CDR2 is YSYEKL in the germline V gene. The V end lost 3 bases, the J end lost 7 bases, and 10 bases lay between the germline ends. This CDR3 is CASSHWTGEQYF. The CDR3 DNA follows: TGCGCCAGCAGCCATTGGACGGGGGAGCAGTACTTC.

This chain links TRBV4-3 with TRBJ2-5; TRBD1 matches at 11 bases. This CDR3 has 15 amino acids. From germline, CDR1 is LGHNA and CDR2 YSLEER. Trimming took 1 base from V and 4 from J; bases not matched to a gene: 2. The CDR3 loop is CASSQVGQGGETQYF. In DNA, the CDR3 is TGCGCCAGCAGCCAAGTGGGACAGGGGGGAGAGACCCAGTACTTC.

The rearrangement links TRBV7-9 to TRBJ2-3, with D possibly being TRBD2 (7 bases). This CDR3 region has 13 residues. Germline V gene data show CDR1 as SEHNR and CDR2 as FQNEAQ (reference sequence). V was pared by 5 bases and J by 10 bases, with 16 bases between. In nucleotides, the CDR3 is TGTGCCAGCAGCGCCGGGGGGCGGGACCCGCAGTATTTT. Residues: CASSAGGRDPQYF.

The rearrangement uses TRBV6-2 or TRBV6-3 and TRBJ2-7, with no clear D. The J call may be in error: the DNA end matches TRBJ2-1 better. Germline lookup yields CDR1 MNHEY and CDR2 SVGEGT. The CDR3 runs to 13 residues. This CDR3 reads CASSYIPSNEQFF. CDR3 coding DNA: TGTGCCAGCAGTTACATCCCCAGCAATGAGCAGTTCTTC.

This clonotype was observed a single time. The junction departs from germline at one end; a sequencing error may be responsible. The chain recombines TRBV7-9 with TRBJ2-3; the D is unclear. Germline assignment: CDR1 SEHNR and CDR2 FQNEAQ (reference sequence). The CDR3 is 16 residues long. The CDR3 region has the DNA TGTGCCTGCAGCAAGGAGTCGGCTAGGCGCACAGATACGCAGTATTTT. Protein product: CACSKESARRTDTQYF.

The J gene is TRBJ2-4, the V gene TRBV18, with unresolved D. The ends were cut back, 0 bases at V and 0 bases at J, with 6 bases in the middle. CDR3 size: 15 residues. Looked up from germline, CDR1 is KGHSH and CDR2 is LQKENI. CDR3 bases: TGTGCCAGCTCACCACCGACGCTAGCCAAAAACATTCAGTACTTC. Its translation: CASSPPTLAKNIQYF.

The J gene is TRBJ2-5, the V gene TRBV6-6; TRBD1 matches 7 bases. CDR1 MNHNY and CDR2 SVGAGI come from the germline V gene (reference sequence). This CDR3 region has 16 residues. The V segment lost 4 bases and the J segment 1 base; nucleotides outside the gene matches: 9. The CDR3 coding sequence is TGTGCCAGCAGTTTTACCGGACAGGAGACCCAAGAGACCCAGTACTTC. Encoded protein: CASSFTGQETQETQYF.

As regards this clonotype: The germline gene is not matched at one end of the junction; a read error may be the cause. The V and J genes are TRBV28 and TRBJ1-4, with 8 positions matching TRBD1. Germline CDR1 and CDR2: MDHEN and SYDVKM. The CDR3 has 14 residues. CDR3 loop: CAGSPRTGNEKLFF. The CDR3 DNA reads as TGTGCCGGCAGTCCACGGACAGGGAATGAAAAACTGTTTTTT. Full variable domain (missing parts from reference TRBV28 and TRBJ1-4): DVKVTQSSRYLVKRTGEKVFLECVQDMDHENMFWYRQDPGLGLRLIYFSYDVKMKEKGDIPEGYSVSREKKERFSLILESASTNQTSMYLCAGSPRTGNEKLFFGSGTQLSVL.

This clonotype was detected a few times. CDR3 DNA sequence: TGTGCCAGCAGCGTAGAGACAGGGGCAGATACGCAGTATTTT. Its translation: CASSVETGADTQYF. This sequence joins TRBV9 and TRBJ2-3; 8 nucleotides agree with TRBD1. The CDR3 covers 14 residues. CDR1 is SGDLS, CDR2 YYNGEE, per germline. Germline trimming cut 0 bases from V and 4 bases from J; bases unmatched to any gene: 1.

The chain carries TRBV10-3 and TRBJ2-1, with 8 bases matching TRBD2. The V segment lost 4 bases and the J segment 1 base; nucleotides outside the gene matches: 3. Germline CDR1 and CDR2: ENHRY and SYGVKD. This CDR3 has 15 residues. CDR3 residues: CAISGRGESYNEQFF. Here the CDR3 DNA reads TGTGCCATCAGTGGGCGGGGGGAGTCCTACAATGAGCAGTTCTTC.

The V and J genes are TRBV6-1 and TRBJ1-2; 10 bases map to TRBD1. V was pared by 5 bases and J by 1 base, with 10 bases of the junction left unmatched. In germline, CDR1 is MNHNS, CDR2 SASEGT. This CDR3 has 17 amino acids. The DNA for the CDR3 is TGTGCCAGCAGTCCGGGACAGGGGCCAAGTTTTAACTATGGCTACACCTTC. This encodes CASSPGQGPSFNYGYTF.

The V call is TRBV6-2 or TRBV6-3, the J call TRBJ2-6; either TRBD1 or TRBD2 may fit D (6 bases each). Per germline, CDR1 MNHEY and CDR2 SVGEGT. V was shortened by 5 bases and J by 0 bases, with 11 bases between the two germline ends. The CDR3 consists of 16 residues. The CDR3 protein is CASSARGLSGANVLTF. CDR3 bases: TGTGCCAGCAGTGCCCGGGGGCTCTCTGGGGCCAACGTCCTGACTTTC.

V gene TRBV6-2 or TRBV6-3 combines with J gene TRBJ2-7; D might be TRBD1 (6 bases). Germline lookup yields CDR1 MNHEY and CDR2 SVGEGT. Trimming took 2 bases from V and 4 from J, leaving 15 bases between them. The CDR3 is 15 residues long. CDR3 coding DNA: TGTGCCAGCAGTTACGCAGGGGCTGAAACTTACGAGCAGTACTTC. Encoded protein: CASSYAGAETYEQYF.

The chain is built from TRBV5-1 and TRBJ1-2; D remains unclear. Germline V CDR1 and CDR2: SGHRS, YFSETQ. Trimming pared 4 bases from V and 7 bases from J, leaving 14 bases between. CDR3 size: 13 residues. The CDR3 here is CASSVAPAGGYTF. The CDR3 DNA reads as TGCGCCAGCAGCGTGGCCCCAGCCGGTGGCTACACCTTC.

The chain employs TRBV13 and TRBJ1-1; D gene ambiguous. Germline values: CDR1 PRHDT, CDR2 FYEKMQ (reference sequence). CDR3 length: 12 amino acids. Trimming shortened V by 3 bases and J by 5 bases, and 7 bases separated the two germline ends. CDR3 sequence: CASSFSRTEAFF. The CDR3 DNA reads as TGTGCCAGCAGCTTCAGTCGGACTGAAGCTTTCTTT.

The V and J genes are TRBV12-3 or TRBV12-4 and TRBJ2-7; TRBD2 is a possible D gene (7 bases). Trimming stripped 10 bases from V and 0 bases from J, with 22 bases between. The CDR3 runs 16 residues. CDR3 region: CATSRSGGGPSYEQYF. In DNA, the CDR3 is TGTGCCACTTCGCGGTCCGGCGGGGGCCCCTCCTACGAGCAGTACTTC.

The gene calls are TRBV3-1 and TRBJ2-1; TRBD2 agrees at 9 bases. Trimming cost V 4 bases and J 0 bases; bases outside gene matches: 13. The CDR3 has 19 residues. The germline CDR1 and CDR2 sequences are LGHDT and YNNKEL (reference sequence). The CDR3 sequence is CASSLIGGSGGSSYNEQFF. The DNA of the CDR3 is TGTGCCAGCAGCCTCATAGGGGGTAGCGGGGGTAGCTCCTACAATGAGCAGTTCTTC.

There are a few counts of this clonotype. The chain carries TRBV6-2 or TRBV6-3 and TRBJ1-2, with 10 bases fitting TRBD1. The ends lost 8 bases at V and 0 bases at J; junction bases unmatched: 12. The germline CDR1 and CDR2 sequences are MNHEY and SVGEGT. The CDR3 covers 17 residues. CDR3 residues: CASATLRDRGSNYGYTF. DNA for the CDR3: TGTGCCAGCGCTACGCTCCGGGACAGGGGATCTAACTATGGCTACACCTTC.

This chain joins TRBV27 and TRBJ2-1; D call uncertain. The length of the CDR3 is 17 residues. V lost 1 base to trimming and J lost 0 bases, with 13 bases between them. Looked up from germline, CDR1 is MNHEY and CDR2 is SMNVEV (reference sequence). CDR3 amino acids: CASSLFWAPSSYNEQFF. DNA of the CDR3: TGTGCCAGCAGTTTATTCTGGGCTCCGAGCTCCTACAATGAGCAGTTCTTC.

This sequence joins TRBV12-3 or TRBV12-4 and TRBJ1-1, with 11 bases that match TRBD1. This CDR3 spans 14 amino acids. The J segment lost 4 bases and the V segment lost 10 bases, leaving 8 bases of the junction unmatched. CDR3 loop: CATMGGQGVTEAFF. The DNA for the CDR3 is TGTGCCACCATGGGGGGACAGGGGGTCACTGAAGCTTTCTTT.

This clonotype was seen more than once but under ten times. The chain couples TRBV19 to TRBJ1-1; 8 nucleotides align to TRBD1. The CDR3 runs 15 residues. Germline CDR1 is LNHDA and CDR2 is SQIVND (reference sequence). V lost 5 bases and J lost 2; bases outside the gene matches: 7. The CDR3 region has the DNA TGTGCCAGTAGTCCCGACAGGGGCGGAAACACTGAAGCTTTCTTT. This sequence encodes CASSPDRGGNTEAFF.